These T cell receptor beta chains were read from a single sample in a study of identical twins. TCRdb reanalysed the 5' RACE reads using MiXCR and keeps one entry per CDR3 protein. The table has fewer than 350,000 distinct CDR3 sequences, less than 9% seen once. These data also featured in a second study, about yellow fever vaccine responses in identical twins.

The sequencing input was memory (CD45RO+) T cells sorted from blood. The source of these receptors is a woman younger than 35 in good health. The CDR3 runs from the conserved cysteine through the conserved F or W. Size is stated for part of the rows, as once, few or many counts, or as a class when the clone is expanded.

V	J	size	CDR3
TRBV6-5	TRBJ2-7	many	CASSYSYQSSYEQYF
TRBV20-1	TRBJ2-5	.	CSAHEGRTQETQYF
TRBV5-1	TRBJ1-6	.	CASSDGQGSSPLHF
TRBV7-9	TRBJ1-2	many	CASSRWGGDSSNYGYTF
TRBV10-2	TRBJ1-5	.	CASSVERGGNQPQHF
TRBV20-1	TRBJ2-2	.	CSARQGFTGELFF
TRBV20-1	TRBJ2-3	.	CSAFSGTSGRAGTQYF
TRBV9	TRBJ2-3	many	CASSVQGDGTDTQYF
TRBV28	TRBJ2-3	.	CASSLTGPTRTDTQYF
TRBV5-5	TRBJ1-3	many	CASSWDRQSSGNTIYF
TRBV6-2/TRBV6-3	TRBJ2-2	many	CASTLGRDSTGELFF
TRBV9	TRBJ2-1	.	CASSAGLAGGVSYNEQFF
TRBV3-1	TRBJ1-4	many	CASSHKSLQEKLFF
TRBV6-1	TRBJ2-7	few	CASSGPTLSGSLGYEQYF
TRBV6-6	TRBJ1-6	.	CASSYSLSSPLHF
TRBV7-9	TRBJ1-2	many	CASRHGTGSYGYTF
TRBV6-2/TRBV6-3	TRBJ1-5	.	CASSYMGWSNQPQHF